One T cell receptor beta chain is described in this entry. Primed by a sample-barcoded 5' primer and a J-beta primer mix, a second PCR proceeded for about 7 to 11 cycles. The template-switch adaptor, which had 12 random nucleotides, put a tag on each cDNA molecule. TCRdb reprocessed the 5' RACE reads with MiXCR, giving one entry per CDR3 protein. The table lists about a million distinct CDR3 sequences, roughly 50% of them singletons. Germline CDR1 and CDR2: LNHNV and YYDKDF (reference sequence). V lost 6 bases, J lost 11 bases, and 19 bases lay in between. The CDR3 runs 14 residues. These data originate in a study of blood T cells in healthy people across ages. There were healthy Caucasian individuals from Russia, aged about 6 to 100, serving as donors. Isolated PBMCs totaled at least 7 million in each sample.

The chain employs TRBV15 and TRBJ1-4, with a weak D call TRBD1 (5 bases). This clonotype was sampled from a woman aged 55-70 years in good health. The sequencing sample was made of blood. CDR3 nucleotides: TGTGCCACCAGAGGTCGGGGGGAAGCAGAGAAACTGTTTTTT. This sequence encodes CATRGRGEAEKLFF.